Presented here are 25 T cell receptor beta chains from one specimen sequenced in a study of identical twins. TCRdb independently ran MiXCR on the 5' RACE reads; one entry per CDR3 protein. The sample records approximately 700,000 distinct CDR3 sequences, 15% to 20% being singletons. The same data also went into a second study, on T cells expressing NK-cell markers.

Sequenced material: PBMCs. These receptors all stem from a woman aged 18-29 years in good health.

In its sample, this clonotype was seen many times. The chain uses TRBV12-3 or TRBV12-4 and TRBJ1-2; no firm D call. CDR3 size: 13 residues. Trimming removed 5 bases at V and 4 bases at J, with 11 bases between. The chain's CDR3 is CASSPGPSYGYTF. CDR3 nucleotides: TGTGCCAGCAGTCCCGGGCCGTCCTATGGCTACACCTTC.

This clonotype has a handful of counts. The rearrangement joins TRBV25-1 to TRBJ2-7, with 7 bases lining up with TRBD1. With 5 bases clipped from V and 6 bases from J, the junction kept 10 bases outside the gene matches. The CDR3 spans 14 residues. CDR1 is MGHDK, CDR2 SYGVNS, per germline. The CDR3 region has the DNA TGTGCCAGCAGTAAGGCAGGGGGATTGGGCGAGCAGTACTTC. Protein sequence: CASSKAGGLGEQYF.

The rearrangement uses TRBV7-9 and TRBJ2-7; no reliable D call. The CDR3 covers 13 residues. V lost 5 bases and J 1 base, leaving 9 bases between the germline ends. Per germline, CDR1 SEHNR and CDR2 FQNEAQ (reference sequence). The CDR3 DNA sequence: TGTGCCAGCAGCACGACAATGTCCTACGAGCAGTACTTC. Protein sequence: CASSTTMSYEQYF.

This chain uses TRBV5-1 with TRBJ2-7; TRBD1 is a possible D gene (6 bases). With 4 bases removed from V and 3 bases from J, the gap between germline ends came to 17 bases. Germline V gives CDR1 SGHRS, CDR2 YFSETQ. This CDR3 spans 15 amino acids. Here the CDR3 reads CASSDKGHADYEQYF. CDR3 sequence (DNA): TGCGCCAGCAGCGATAAGGGACACGCAGACTACGAGCAGTACTTC. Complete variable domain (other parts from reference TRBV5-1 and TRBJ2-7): KAGVTQTPRYLIKTRGQQVTLSCSPISGHRSVSWYQQTPGQGLQFLFEYFSETQRNKGNFPGRFSGRQFSNSRSEMNVSTLELGDSALYLCASSDKGHADYEQYFGPGTRLTVT.

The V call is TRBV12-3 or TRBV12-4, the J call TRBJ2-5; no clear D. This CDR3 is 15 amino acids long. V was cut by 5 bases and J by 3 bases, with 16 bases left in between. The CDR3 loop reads CASSRFYWSEETQYF. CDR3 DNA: TGTGCCAGCAGTCGTTTCTATTGGTCGGAAGAGACCCAGTACTTC.

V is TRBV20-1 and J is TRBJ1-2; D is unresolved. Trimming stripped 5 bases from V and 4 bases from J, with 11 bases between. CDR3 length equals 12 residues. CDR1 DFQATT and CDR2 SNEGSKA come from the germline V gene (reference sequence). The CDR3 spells CSAQDGAYGYTF. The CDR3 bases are TGCAGTGCTCAAGACGGAGCCTATGGCTACACCTTC.

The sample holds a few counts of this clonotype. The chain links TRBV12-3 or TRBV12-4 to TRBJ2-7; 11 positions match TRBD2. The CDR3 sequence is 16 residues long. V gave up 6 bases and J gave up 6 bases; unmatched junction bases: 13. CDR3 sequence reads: CASSSRVSSGRPEQYF. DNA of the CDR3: TGTGCCAGCAGCTCCCGGGTGTCTAGCGGGAGGCCCGAGCAGTACTTC.

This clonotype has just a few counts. CDR3 bases: TGTGCCAGCAGAACAACAGGGATCGATGAGCAGTTCTTC. It is translated as CASRTTGIDEQFF. The genes are TRBV12-3 or TRBV12-4 and TRBJ2-1, with TRBD1 as a possible D gene (6 bases). The V end was cut by 6 bases, the J end by 8 bases, with 14 bases between. The CDR3 is made up of 13 amino acids.

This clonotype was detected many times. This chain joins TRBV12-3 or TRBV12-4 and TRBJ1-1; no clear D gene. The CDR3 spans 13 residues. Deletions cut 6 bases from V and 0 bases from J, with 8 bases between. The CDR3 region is CASRSAMNTEAFF. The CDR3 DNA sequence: TGTGCCAGCAGGTCAGCGATGAACACTGAAGCTTTCTTT.

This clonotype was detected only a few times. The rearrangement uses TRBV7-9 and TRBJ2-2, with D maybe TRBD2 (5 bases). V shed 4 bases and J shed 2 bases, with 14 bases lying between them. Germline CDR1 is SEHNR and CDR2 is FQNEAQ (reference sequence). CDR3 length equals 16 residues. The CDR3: CASSSSIGVNTGELFF. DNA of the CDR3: TGTGCCAGCAGCTCATCGATCGGGGTTAACACCGGGGAGCTGTTTTTT.

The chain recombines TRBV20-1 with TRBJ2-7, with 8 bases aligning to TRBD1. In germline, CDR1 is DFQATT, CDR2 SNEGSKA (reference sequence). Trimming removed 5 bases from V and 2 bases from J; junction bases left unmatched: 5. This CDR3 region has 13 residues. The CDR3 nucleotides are TGCAGTGCTCTACAGGGGGTCCCCTACGAGCAGTACTTC. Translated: CSALQGVPYEQYF.

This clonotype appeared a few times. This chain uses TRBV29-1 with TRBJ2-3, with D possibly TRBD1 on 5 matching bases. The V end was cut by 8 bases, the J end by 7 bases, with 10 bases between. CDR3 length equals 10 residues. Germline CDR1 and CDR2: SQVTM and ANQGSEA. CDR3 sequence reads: CSSQGNTQYF. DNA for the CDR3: TGCAGCTCCCAGGGAAATACGCAGTATTTT.

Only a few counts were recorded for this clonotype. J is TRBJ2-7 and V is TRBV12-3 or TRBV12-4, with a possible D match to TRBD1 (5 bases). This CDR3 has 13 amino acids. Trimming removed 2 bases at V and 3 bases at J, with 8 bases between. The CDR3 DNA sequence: TGTGCCAGCAGTTTACGCAGGGTCTACGAGCAGTACTTC. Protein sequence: CASSLRRVYEQYF.

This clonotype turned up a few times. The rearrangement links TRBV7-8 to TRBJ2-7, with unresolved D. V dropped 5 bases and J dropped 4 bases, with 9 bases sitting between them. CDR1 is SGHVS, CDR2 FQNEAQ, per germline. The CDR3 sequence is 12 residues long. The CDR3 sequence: CASSLRWYEQYF. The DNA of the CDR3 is TGTGCCAGCAGCCTACGGTGGTACGAGCAGTACTTC.

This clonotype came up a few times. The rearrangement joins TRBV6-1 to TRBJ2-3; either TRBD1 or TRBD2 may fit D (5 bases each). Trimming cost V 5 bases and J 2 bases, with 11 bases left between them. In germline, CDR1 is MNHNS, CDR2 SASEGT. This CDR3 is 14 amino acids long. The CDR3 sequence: CASSPRDDTDTQYF. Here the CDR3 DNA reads TGTGCCAGCAGTCCCAGGGACGACACAGATACGCAGTATTTT.

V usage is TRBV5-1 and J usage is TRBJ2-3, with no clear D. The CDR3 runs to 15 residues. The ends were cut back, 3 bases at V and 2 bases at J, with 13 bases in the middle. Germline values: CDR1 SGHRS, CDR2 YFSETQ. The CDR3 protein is CASSSTGRLTDTQYF. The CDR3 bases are TGCGCCAGCAGCTCCACTGGACGCCTCACAGATACGCAGTATTTT.

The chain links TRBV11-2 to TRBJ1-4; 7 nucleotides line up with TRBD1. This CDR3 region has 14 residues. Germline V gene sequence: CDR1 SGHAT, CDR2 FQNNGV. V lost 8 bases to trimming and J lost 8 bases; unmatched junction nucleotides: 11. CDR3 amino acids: CASGGTAWGEKLFF. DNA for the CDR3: TGTGCCAGCGGAGGGACAGCTTGGGGAGAAAAACTGTTTTTT.

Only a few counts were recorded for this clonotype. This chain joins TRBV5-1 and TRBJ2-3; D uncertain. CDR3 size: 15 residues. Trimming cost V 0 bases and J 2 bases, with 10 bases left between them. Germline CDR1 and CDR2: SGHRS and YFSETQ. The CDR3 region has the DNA TGCGCCAGCAGCTTGGCCGACACCTTCACAGATACGCAGTATTTT. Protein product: CASSLADTFTDTQYF.

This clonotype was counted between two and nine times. The CDR3: CASSPPGAGANVLTF. The CDR3 DNA reads as TGTGCCAGCTCACCACCGGGGGCTGGGGCCAACGTCCTGACTTTC. The chain joins TRBV18 to TRBJ2-6; D might be TRBD1 or TRBD2, each matching 5 bases. The V end was cut by 0 bases, the J end by 2 bases, with 5 bases between. This CDR3 has 15 amino acids. The V gene's germline CDR1 is KGHSH and CDR2 LQKENI.

The CDR3: CASSRGQAAYGYTF. The CDR3 nucleotides read TGTGCCAGCAGCCGAGGACAGGCCGCCTATGGCTACACCTTC. The genes are TRBV11-2 and TRBJ1-2; the match to TRBD1 covers 7 bases. The CDR3 covers 14 residues. From germline, CDR1 is SGHAT and CDR2 FQNNGV. V was clipped by 5 bases and J by 4 bases; unmatched bases: 7.

This chain's CDR3 is CASSLISFPGRGDEQFF. Written as DNA, the CDR3 is TGTGCCAGCAGCTTAATCTCCTTCCCGGGGAGGGGTGATGAGCAGTTCTTC. This chain links TRBV11-2 with TRBJ2-1, with 7 bases that match TRBD2. Germline trimming cut 2 bases from V and 8 bases from J; bases unmatched to any gene: 15. The CDR3 is 17 residues long. CDR1 SGHAT and CDR2 FQNNGV come from the germline V gene.

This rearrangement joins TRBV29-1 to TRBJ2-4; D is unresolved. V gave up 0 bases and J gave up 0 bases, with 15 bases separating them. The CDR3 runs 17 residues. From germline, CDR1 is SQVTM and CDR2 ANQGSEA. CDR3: CSVEDLSGTQAKNIQYF. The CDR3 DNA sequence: TGCAGCGTTGAAGATCTATCGGGTACCCAAGCCAAAAACATTCAGTACTTC.

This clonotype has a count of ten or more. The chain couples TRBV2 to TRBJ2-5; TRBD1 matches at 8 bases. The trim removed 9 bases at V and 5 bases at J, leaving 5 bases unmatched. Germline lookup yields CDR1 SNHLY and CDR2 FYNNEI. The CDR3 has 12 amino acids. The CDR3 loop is CARRTGKETQYF. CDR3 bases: TGTGCCAGGCGGACAGGGAAGGAGACCCAGTACTTC.

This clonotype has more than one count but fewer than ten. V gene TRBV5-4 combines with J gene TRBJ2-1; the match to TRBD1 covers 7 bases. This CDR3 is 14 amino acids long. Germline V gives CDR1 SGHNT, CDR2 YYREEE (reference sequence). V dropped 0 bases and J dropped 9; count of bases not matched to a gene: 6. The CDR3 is CASSLGQGNGEQFF. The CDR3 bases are TGTGCCAGCAGCTTGGGACAGGGAAACGGTGAGCAGTTCTTC.

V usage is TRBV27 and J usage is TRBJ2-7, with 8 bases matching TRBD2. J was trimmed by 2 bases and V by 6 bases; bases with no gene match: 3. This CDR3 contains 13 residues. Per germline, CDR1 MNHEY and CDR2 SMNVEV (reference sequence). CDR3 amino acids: CASSQRGTYEQYF. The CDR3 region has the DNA TGTGCCAGCAGCCAGCGGGGGACCTACGAGCAGTACTTC.